Each of the 5 T cell receptor beta chains below was sequenced from the same sample in a study of T cells in localized non-small cell lung cancer. Libraries were prepared by immunoSEQ multiplex PCR; TCRdb keeps only in-frame clonotypes and omits some of them. The data show 900 to 1,500 clones, 24% seen once. Material: normal lung tissue next to the tumor, obtained before any cancer treatment. The receptors were gathered from a man aged 40-75 years with stage III squamous cell lung carcinoma.

This clone has just a few counts. The genes are TRBV6-8 and TRBJ1-3; D not certain. Trimming stripped 5 bases from V and 3 bases from J, with 17 bases between. The CDR3 is 16 residues long. Germline V gives CDR1 MNHGY, CDR2 SAAAGT. The CDR3 sequence: CASSDEVRANGNTIYF. CDR3 sequence (DNA): TGTGCCAGCAGTGACGAAGTACGTGCGAATGGAAACACCATATATTTT.

This clone came up a few times. This sequence joins TRBV11-3 and TRBJ1-5; no firm D call. V dropped 3 bases and J dropped 0 bases, with 15 bases sitting between them. The CDR3 length is 17 residues. Germline CDR1 reads SGHNT; CDR2 reads YENEEA. In DNA form, the CDR3 reads TGTGCCAGCAGCTTGGTCTACAGAGAGGATAGCAATCAGCCCCAGCATTTT. Protein product: CASSLVYREDSNQPQHF.

This clone is termed large. V usage is TRBV18 and J usage is TRBJ1-4, with D possibly TRBD1 on 5 matching bases. Germline CDR1 KGHSH, CDR2 LQKENI. The CDR3 covers 13 residues. The V end was cut by 3 bases, the J end by 5 bases, with 7 bases between. The CDR3 DNA sequence: TGTGCCAGCTCACCGGGACGGAATGAAAAACTGTTTTTT. This encodes CASSPGRNEKLFF.

The J gene is TRBJ2-7, the V gene TRBV6-8; the match to TRBD1 covers 11 bases. Per the germline V gene, CDR1 is MNHGY and CDR2 is SAAAGT. This CDR3 comprises 17 residues. Germline trimming cut 2 bases from V and 2 bases from J; bases unmatched to any gene: 8. The CDR3 loop reads CASSYANGQGATYEQYV. CDR3 DNA sequence: TGTGCCAGCAGTTACGCCAATGGACAGGGGGCTACCTACGAGCAGTACGTC.

V usage is TRBV12-5 and J usage is TRBJ2-1, with D unclear. The CDR3 extends over 13 amino acids. Germline V gene data show CDR1 as LGHNT and CDR2 as FRNRAP. V gave up 9 bases and J gave up 3 bases, with 12 bases separating them. This CDR3 reads CASALELYNEQFF. The CDR3 DNA sequence: TGTGCTAGCGCGTTAGAGCTCTACAATGAGCAGTTCTTC.